The entry that follows covers one T cell receptor (beta chain) sequence. This record comes from a study of radiation and T cells in renal cell carcinoma. Germline V CDR1 and CDR2: MGHRA, YSYEKL. This CDR3 region has 14 residues. J lost 7 bases, V lost 7 bases, and 9 bases had no gene match. Indicated time point: blood 4 weeks post-SBRT, at nephrectomy. Indicated treatment: 15 Gy SBRT to primary tumor, nephrectomy 4 weeks later. Nephrectomy followed 15 Gy stereotactic body radiation by 4 weeks. The tumor was a clear cell renal cell carcinoma. Data came from immunoSEQ multiplex PCR; TCRdb stores just in-frame clones and leaves some out. The table has approximately 92,000 clones, approximately 86% seen once.

The TCR originated in a man aged 45 to 65 with renal cell carcinoma. The chain carries TRBV4-1 and TRBJ1-4; TRBD1 matches 7 bases. This specimen was blood, taken from a patient whose treatment included radiotherapy and nephrectomy. The CDR3 nucleotides are TGCGCCAGCACCCAGGGGGATCTGGGTGAAAAACTGTTTTTT. Encoded protein: CASTQGDLGEKLFF.